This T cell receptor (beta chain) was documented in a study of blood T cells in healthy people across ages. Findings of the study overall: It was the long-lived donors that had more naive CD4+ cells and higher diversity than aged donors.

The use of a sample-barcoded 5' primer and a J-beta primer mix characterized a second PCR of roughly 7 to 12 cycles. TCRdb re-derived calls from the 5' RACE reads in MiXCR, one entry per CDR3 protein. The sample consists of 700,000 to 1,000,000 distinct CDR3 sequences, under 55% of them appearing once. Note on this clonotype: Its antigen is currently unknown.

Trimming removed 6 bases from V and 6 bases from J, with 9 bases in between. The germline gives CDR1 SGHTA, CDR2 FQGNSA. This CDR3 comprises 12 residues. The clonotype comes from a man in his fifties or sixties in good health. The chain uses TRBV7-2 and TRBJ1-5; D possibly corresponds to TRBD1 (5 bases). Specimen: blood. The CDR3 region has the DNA TGTGCCAGCAGTTTAAGGGGTCAGCCCCAGCATTTT. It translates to CASSLRGQPQHF. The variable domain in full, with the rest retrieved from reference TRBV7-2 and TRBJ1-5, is GAGVSQSPSNKVTEKGKDVELRCDPISGHTALYWYRQSLGQGLEFLIYFQGNSAPDKSGLPSDRFSAERTGGSVSTLTIQRTQQEDSAVYLCASSLRGQPQHFGDGTRLSIL.